The sequence of this T cell receptor beta chain was determined in a study of blood T cell repertoires in COVID-19 (dated by TCRdb to about 2020). At the level of the whole study: Samples from collaborators originated in the United States, Italy and Spain and spanned both the acute and convalescent phases of COVID-19. Nearly every sample came with metadata listing a de-identified subject ID, COVID-19 status, age in years and sex. The repertoires were made available in a free public database intended to serve as a resource for research on the immune response to SARS-CoV-2. The material from the prospective study consisted of cDNA or gDNA derived from T cells, B-cell-depleted T cells, or PBMCs. Deeply sampled blood TCRbeta repertoires from subjects exposed to, actively infected with, or recovered from COVID-19 were included in the dataset. The samples were drawn from the first 160 participants of the ongoing ImmuneRACE study and from roughly 1,300 subjects provided by 6 global collaborators. Where available, HLA class I and class II types were taken from metadata supplied by the sample provider and were not determined by assay-based typing.

CDR1 is given as SNHLY and CDR2 as FYNNEI, both from the germline V gene. Reading from cysteine to phenylalanine, the CDR3 counts 17 amino acids. Only the CDR3 part of the read is kept: 51 bases, read in frame from the first base. After removal of 3 bases from V and 6 bases from J, the junction retains 16 bases not matched to a gene. This clone was observed a single time. Its antigen specificity is not known. Base-call qualities are not available, and no considerably larger clone is one nucleotide away. The immunoSEQ Assay, a bias-controlled multiplex PCR, was used to amplify TCRbeta CDR3 regions from genomic DNA. Under the source paper's analysis protocol: Within the assay, amplification of reference gene primers was used to estimate how many nucleated cells each sample contained. To quantify the absolute abundance of each unique TCRbeta CDR3 rearrangement, sequence reads were collapsed and filtered. Productive Simpson clonality was computed per sample as the square root of Simpson's diversity index over productive rearrangements. Sourced from immuneACCESS, this table was stored by TCRdb with only in-frame sequences that have V and J called. A share of the clones is absent; for the studies checked, an unresolved V gene accounts for under half, and the remainder has no known explanation. V and J calls and clone size come straight from that table; D and trimming were deduced from the DNA. This sample comprises about 87,000 clones, approximately 86% of them detected only once. The biggest ten clones account for less than 4% of the sample.

The paper's findings and limits, for the study overall: The amount of clinical and demographic metadata varied by source and participant and was provided uncurated.

In Seattle, one collaborating source enrolled patients while the infection was active and tracked those patients longitudinally over the course of disease. The collaborating institutions used their own protocols to collect whole blood in K2EDTA tubes. For TCRbeta analysis, collaborators shipped samples in one of three forms: frozen whole blood, isolated PBMCs, or DNA extracted from either of those sample types. This receptor was taken from a woman at least 80 years old with COVID-19, enrolled during active disease. The chain uses TRBV2 and TRBJ2-7, with 8 bases in between that match TRBD2. The specimen was peripheral blood. The sequenced DNA: TGTGCCAGCAGTGACTCGGGCCCGGGAGGGCCCTCGGTCGAGCAGTACTTC. It translates to CASSDSGPGGPSVEQYF.